This record looks at one T cell receptor beta chain sequence and its context. The antigen is not known. The data are from a study of radiotherapy plus CTLA-4 blockade in lung cancer. About the study: Of all patients, approximately 18% responded objectively and about 34% showed disease control. Findings and caveats of the study: Interferon-beta, together with early blood T cell clone dynamics, reportedly best predicted response. There was expansion of tumor-derived TCR clones in blood after radiotherapy plus ipilimumab.

The CDR3 is 16 amino acids. With 5 bases clipped from V and 4 bases from J, the junction kept 6 bases outside the gene matches. Germline lookup yields CDR1 LNHDA and CDR2 SQIVND (reference sequence). Patients had chemo-refractory metastatic non-small-cell lung cancer and received focal radiation plus CTLA-4 blockade that used ipilimumab. Repertoires were generated with immunoSEQ multiplex PCR, while TCRdb's copy carries only in-frame clones and drops some. The sample contains 75,000 to 100,000 clones, 88% of which appear only once. The sample was peripheral blood, taken from a patient treated with radiotherapy plus ipilimumab. The sequence derives from a human donor with non-small cell lung cancer that progressed on radiotherapy plus ipilimumab. The V call is TRBV19, the J call TRBJ2-1; 12 bases match TRBD2. The CDR3 nucleotides are TGTGCCAGTAGTTCCGAGACTAGCGGGAGTTACAATGAGCAGTTCTTC. As protein: CASSSETSGSYNEQFF.